The present TCR beta chain was sequenced within a study of blood T cell repertoires in COVID-19. Study context: From T cells, B-cell-depleted T cells, or PBMCs came the material, which was cDNA or gDNA.

This clone was picked up a small number of times. The CDR3 covers 14 residues. The V gene's germline CDR1 is MNHEY and CDR2 SMNVEV (reference sequence). The V gene lost 2 bases and the J gene lost 1 base, with 9 bases spanning the gap. The data were produced by immunoSEQ multiplex PCR, yet TCRdb's version contains in-frame clones alone and is incomplete. The sample has roughly 59,000 clones, 70% to 80% seen once. The chain recombines TRBV27 with TRBJ2-7; D not certain. The TCR sequence derives from a human donor in a cohort sampled during active COVID-19. Sequencing was done on a sample of peripheral blood. The CDR3 here is CASSLVVGSYEQYF. Here the CDR3 DNA reads TGTGCCAGCAGTTTAGTTGTCGGTTCCTACGAGCAGTACTTC.